The text below deals with one TCR beta chain. This sample was included in a study of blood T cell repertoires in COVID-19. The table came from immunoSEQ multiplex PCR; TCRdb's copy has only in-frame clones and leaves some out. The data hold 95,000 to 150,000 clones, with roughly 77% observed a single time. Germline CDR1 is SGHRS and CDR2 is YFSETQ. Trimming took 2 bases from V and 2 from J; bases not matched to a gene: 1. This CDR3 is 14 amino acids long. The TCR comes from a man aged 55-75 years with active or convalescent COVID-19. The sequenced sample consisted of peripheral blood. J is TRBJ1-3 and V is TRBV5-1; TRBD1 agrees at 7 bases. CDR3 coding DNA: TGCGCCAGCAGCTTACAGGGGACTGGAAACACCATATATTTT. Amino acid sequence: CASSLQGTGNTIYF. The whole variable domain, remainder taken from reference TRBV5-1 and TRBJ1-3, is KAGVTQTPRYLIKTRGQQVTLSCSPISGHRSVSWYQQTPGQGLQFLFEYFSETQRNKGNFPGRFSGRQFSNSRSEMNVSTLELGDSALYLCASSLQGTGNTIYFGEGSWLTVV.